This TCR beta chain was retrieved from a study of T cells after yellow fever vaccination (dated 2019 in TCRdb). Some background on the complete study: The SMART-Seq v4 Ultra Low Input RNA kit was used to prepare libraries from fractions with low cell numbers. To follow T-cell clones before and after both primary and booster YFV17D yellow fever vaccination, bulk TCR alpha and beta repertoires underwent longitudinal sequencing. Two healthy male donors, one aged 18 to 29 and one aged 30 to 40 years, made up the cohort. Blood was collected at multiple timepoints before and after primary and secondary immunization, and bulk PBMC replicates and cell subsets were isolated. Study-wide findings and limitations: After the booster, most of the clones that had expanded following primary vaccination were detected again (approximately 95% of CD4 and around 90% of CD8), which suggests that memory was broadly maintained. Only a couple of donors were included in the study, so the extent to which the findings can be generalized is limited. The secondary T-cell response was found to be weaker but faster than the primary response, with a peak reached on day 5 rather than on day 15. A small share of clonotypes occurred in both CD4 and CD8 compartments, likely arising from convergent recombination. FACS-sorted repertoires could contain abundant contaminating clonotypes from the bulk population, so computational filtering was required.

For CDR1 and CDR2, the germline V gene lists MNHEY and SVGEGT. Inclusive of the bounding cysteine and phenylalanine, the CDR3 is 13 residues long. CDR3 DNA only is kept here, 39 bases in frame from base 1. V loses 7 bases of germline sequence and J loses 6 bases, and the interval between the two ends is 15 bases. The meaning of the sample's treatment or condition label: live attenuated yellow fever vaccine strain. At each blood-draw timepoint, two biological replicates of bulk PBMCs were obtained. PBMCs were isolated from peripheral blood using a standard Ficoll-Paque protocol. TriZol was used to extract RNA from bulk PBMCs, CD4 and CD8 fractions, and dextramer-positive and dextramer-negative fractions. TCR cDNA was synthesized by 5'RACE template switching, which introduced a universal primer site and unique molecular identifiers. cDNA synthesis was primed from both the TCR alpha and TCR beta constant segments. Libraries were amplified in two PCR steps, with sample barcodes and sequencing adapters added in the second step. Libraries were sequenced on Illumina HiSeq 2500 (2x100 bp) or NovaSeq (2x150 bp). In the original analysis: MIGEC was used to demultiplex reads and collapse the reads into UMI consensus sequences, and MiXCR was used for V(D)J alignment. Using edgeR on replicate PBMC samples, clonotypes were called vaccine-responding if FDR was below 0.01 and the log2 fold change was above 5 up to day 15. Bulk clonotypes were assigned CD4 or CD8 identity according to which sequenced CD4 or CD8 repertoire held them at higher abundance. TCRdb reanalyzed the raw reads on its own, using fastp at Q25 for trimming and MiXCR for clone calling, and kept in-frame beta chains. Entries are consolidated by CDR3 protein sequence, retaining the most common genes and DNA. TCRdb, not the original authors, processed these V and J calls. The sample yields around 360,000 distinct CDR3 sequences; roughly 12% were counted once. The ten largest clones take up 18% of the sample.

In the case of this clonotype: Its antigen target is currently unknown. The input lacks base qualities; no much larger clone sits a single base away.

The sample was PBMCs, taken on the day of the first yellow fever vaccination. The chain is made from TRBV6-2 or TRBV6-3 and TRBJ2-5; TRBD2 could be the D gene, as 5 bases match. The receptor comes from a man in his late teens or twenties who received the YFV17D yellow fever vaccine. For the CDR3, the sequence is CASTLWGVKTQYF. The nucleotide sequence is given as TGTGCCAGCACCTTATGGGGAGTCAAGACCCAGTACTTC.